This is a list of T cell receptor beta chains from one sample in a study of T-cell reconstitution after alpha-beta-depleted transplantation in children. TCRdb called the PCR reads again in MiXCR, with one record for every CDR3 protein. The sample records around 370,000 distinct CDR3 sequences, about 9.4% being singletons. The sample consisted of PBMCs from the stem cell graft donor, taken from the stem cell graft. The receptors stem from a human donor who donated a stem cell graft to a child with acute lymphoblastic leukemia. The conserved cysteine and the conserved F or W are not part of the CDR3 here. The size of a clone is reported for some rows only, either as once, few or many, or as a class for expanded clones.

J,V,size,CDR3
TRBJ2-2,TRBV25-1,NA,ASSERVSTGELF
TRBJ2-1,TRBV4-3,few,ASSQDYGGGLSYNEQF
TRBJ2-1,TRBV7-9,few,ASLGREHDNEQF
TRBJ1-2,TRBV7-9,NA,ASSRPDREDYGYT
TRBJ1-5,TRBV20-1,few,SARDPRGSSNQPQH
TRBJ2-5,TRBV5-1,NA,ASSLAGGEYQETQY
TRBJ1-1,TRBV18,NA,ASSPEIATPEAF
TRBJ2-3,TRBV20-1,NA,SASELQHSTDTQY
TRBJ2-3,TRBV3-1,few,ASSQRPNPRLATDTQY
TRBJ2-3,TRBV7-2,NA,ASSTLGWDTQY
TRBJ2-5,TRBV15,few,ATSRVMAQETQY
TRBJ2-2,TRBV20-1,few,SARRGRAVVGELF
TRBJ2-3,TRBV4-3,few,ASSQGTSGSVADTQY
TRBJ1-2,TRBV11-2,NA,ASSPTGAGYT
TRBJ1-5,TRBV28,NA,ASRERGYSNQPQH
TRBJ2-7,TRBV7-9,NA,ASSPPIGETATQQY
TRBJ1-6,TRBV7-2,many,ASSLRAGLNSPLH
TRBJ1-1,TRBV9,few,ASSPHQGGVNTEAF
TRBJ2-7,TRBV20-1,NA,SASRGRWVYEQY
TRBJ1-2,TRBV7-9,NA,ASSLDGNGYT
TRBJ2-3,TRBV29-1,many,SVESGWGSTDTQY
TRBJ1-3,TRBV29-1,few,SAGLTSGNTIY
TRBJ1-2,TRBV11-2,few,ASSLEPGGVYT
TRBJ2-5,TRBV12-3/TRBV12-4,few,ASSPTSGRPETQY
TRBJ2-5,TRBV12-3/TRBV12-4,few,ASRAGSQETQY
TRBJ2-3,TRBV20-1,few,SARDIRLAGGPGDTQY
TRBJ2-2,TRBV11-3,few,ASSQTSLNTGELF
TRBJ2-2,TRBV12-3/TRBV12-4,NA,ASTQITGELF
TRBJ2-7,TRBV12-5,few,ASTGQVSYEQY
TRBJ2-4,TRBV12-3/TRBV12-4,NA,ASSLGVPAKNIQY
TRBJ2-7,TRBV7-9,NA,ASSSLAGQSYEQY
TRBJ2-1,TRBV21-1,NA,ASSKLGGSYDEQF
TRBJ2-3,TRBV28,few,ASSLKLAGALSTDTQY
TRBJ2-1,TRBV3-1,NA,ASSQLSGRSSYNEQF
TRBJ2-1,TRBV7-2,NA,ASSPGTAGEQF
TRBJ2-3,TRBV5-1,few,ASSGGLAGRTDTQY
TRBJ2-7,TRBV14,NA,ASSLRQGGEQY
TRBJ2-7,TRBV4-1,NA,ASSQASDRGYEQY
TRBJ2-2,TRBV28,NA,ASSLPGLAGGRTGELF
TRBJ2-5,TRBV3-1,few,ASSQVARLGETQY
TRBJ1-4,TRBV20-1,many,SALLGSSEKLF